The 13 T cell receptor beta chains below all came from one sample that was sequenced in a study of T cells after yellow fever vaccination (dated by TCRdb to about 2019). This specimen's treatment or condition label, per the study, means: live attenuated yellow fever vaccine strain. The library was produced with 5' RACE. Sequencing instrument: Illumina HiSeq 2500. The public reads were run again by TCRdb, first through fastp at Q25 and then through MiXCR, and only productive beta chains were kept. Rows with one shared CDR3 protein collapse into an entry with the most common genes and DNA. The sample data list about 340,000 distinct CDR3 sequences, and about 8.7% of these were observed just once. Together, the top ten hold approximately 19% of the sample. The material sequenced was PBMCs, taken on the day of the first yellow fever vaccination. The receptors stem from a man between 18 and 29 years old who received the YFV17D yellow fever vaccine.

This clonotype has a count of ten or more. CDR3 region: CASRVATQETQYF. CDR3 nucleotides: TGTGCCAGCAGAGTGGCGACCCAAGAGACCCAGTACTTC. This sequence joins TRBV11-2 and TRBJ2-5; D not resolved. The germline V gene has CDR1 SGHAT and CDR2 FQNNGV. With 6 bases removed from V and 1 base from J, the gap between germline ends came to 9 bases. The CDR3 totals 13 residues.

This chain connects TRBV5-1 to TRBJ1-4; 8 bases agree with TRBD1. The CDR3 extends over 14 amino acids. CDR1 is SGHRS, CDR2 YFSETQ, per germline. V lost 4 bases and J lost 5; bases outside the gene matches: 4. The CDR3 here is CASSRQGANEKLFF. The CDR3 DNA follows: TGCGCCAGCAGCCGTCAGGGGGCCAATGAAAAACTGTTTTTT. The full variable domain, rest sourced from reference TRBV5-1 and TRBJ1-4, is KAGVTQTPRYLIKTRGQQVTLSCSPISGHRSVSWYQQTPGQGLQFLFEYFSETQRNKGNFPGRFSGRQFSNSRSEMNVSTLELGDSALYLCASSRQGANEKLFFGSGTQLSVL.

CDR3 loop: CASTFLGYTF. The CDR3 DNA reads TGTGCCAGTACTTTCCTGGGCTACACCTTC. The chain couples TRBV7-2 to TRBJ1-2; no clear D gene. The germline CDR1 and CDR2 sequences are SGHTA and FQGNSA. V lost 9 bases and J 8 bases, leaving 10 bases between the germline ends. The CDR3 is 10 residues long. Looking up the rest from reference TRBV7-2 and TRBJ1-2 gives the full variable domain: GAGVSQSPSNKVTEKGKDVELRCDPISGHTALYWYRQSLGQGLEFLIYFQGNSAPDKSGLPSDRFSAERTGGSVSTLTIQRTQQEDSAVYLCASTFLGYTFGSGTRLTVV.

The chain links TRBV29-1 to TRBJ2-5, with 11 nucleotides matching TRBD2. In germline, CDR1 is SQVTM, CDR2 ANQGSEA. V was pared by 4 bases and J by 3 bases, with 13 bases of the junction left unmatched. The CDR3 sequence is 17 residues long. The CDR3 here is CSVVGGRLAGKKETQYF. CDR3 DNA: TGCAGCGTTGTGGGGGGTAGACTAGCGGGGAAGAAAGAGACCCAGTACTTC.

This clonotype was counted only a few times. This chain links TRBV25-1 with TRBJ2-2; D ambiguous. Germline V gives CDR1 MGHDK, CDR2 SYGVNS. This CDR3 has 13 amino acids. Trimming took off 4 bases at V and 6 bases at J, with 9 bases between the two ends. CDR3: CASSAPGPGELFF. In nucleotides, the CDR3 is TGTGCCAGCAGTGCGCCCGGCCCCGGGGAGCTGTTTTTT.

J is TRBJ2-1 and V is TRBV12-3 or TRBV12-4; D might be TRBD1 or TRBD2, each matching 6 bases. This CDR3 contains 13 residues. V lost 6 bases to trimming and J lost 10 bases, with 16 bases between them. The chain's CDR3 is CASSFRGGVEQFF. CDR3 bases: TGTGCCAGCAGCTTCAGGGGCGGGGTGGAGCAGTTCTTC.

This clonotype was seen a few times. The J gene is TRBJ2-5, the V gene TRBV12-3 or TRBV12-4; D might be TRBD1 or TRBD2, each matching 5 bases. This CDR3 is 13 amino acids long. V shed 4 bases and J shed 4 bases, with 10 bases lying between them. The CDR3 loop is CASSWDGPETQYF. In DNA, the CDR3 is TGTGCCAGCAGTTGGGACGGGCCAGAGACCCAGTACTTC.

This clonotype was seen at least ten times. The gene calls are TRBV5-1 and TRBJ1-4; D is ambiguous. Germline CDR1 is SGHRS and CDR2 is YFSETQ. CDR3 size: 13 residues. V dropped 6 bases and J dropped 5 bases, with 11 bases sitting between them. The CDR3 DNA follows: TGCGCCAGCACCTATCAAGGAAATGAAAAACTGTTTTTT. Protein: CASTYQGNEKLFF.

This clonotype has ten or more counts. The gene calls are TRBV5-1 and TRBJ2-7, with TRBD1 identical over 7 bases. Trimming at V came to 0 bases and at J to 2 bases, leaving 2 bases not matched to a gene. The CDR3 is 14 residues long. Germline-derived CDR1 and CDR2 are SGHRS and YFSETQ. CDR3 loop: CASSLGDSTYEQYV. CDR3 sequence (DNA): TGCGCCAGCAGCTTGGGGGACAGTACCTACGAGCAGTACGTC.

The V and J genes are TRBV24-1 and TRBJ2-1; 7 nucleotides match TRBD1. The CDR3 is made up of 13 amino acids. CDR1 is KGHDR, CDR2 SFDVKD, per germline. V shed 4 bases and J 10 bases; nucleotides not matched to a gene: 6. The DNA for the CDR3 is TGTGCCACCAGTGACGACAGGGATGGGGAGCAGTTCTTC. Protein sequence: CATSDDRDGEQFF.

The genes are TRBV7-2 and TRBJ1-2, with 7 bases fitting TRBD1. The CDR3 totals 15 residues. J was trimmed by 5 bases and V by 2 bases; bases with no gene match: 8. Looked up from germline, CDR1 is SGHTA and CDR2 is FQGNSA. In nucleotides, the CDR3 is TGTGCCAGCAGCTTAAGACAGGGAAAGGCTTATGGCTACACCTTC. Translated, it gives CASSLRQGKAYGYTF.

This clonotype was observed many times. As DNA, the CDR3 is TGTGCCAGCAGCATAACAGGGGCCAACGTCCTGACTTTC. Protein: CASSITGANVLTF. The gene calls are TRBV7-9 and TRBJ2-6; no definite D call. The CDR3 runs to 13 residues. V lost 5 bases and J lost 4, with 6 bases in between. Germline V CDR1 and CDR2: SEHNR, FQNEAQ (reference sequence).

V usage is TRBV20-1 and J usage is TRBJ2-7, with D unresolved. Trimming pared 6 bases from V and 3 bases from J, leaving 12 bases between. The CDR3 is 12 residues long. Looked up from germline, CDR1 is DFQATT and CDR2 is SNEGSKA (reference sequence). The chain's CDR3 is CSARREDYEQYV. The CDR3 nucleotides read TGCAGTGCCAGGAGAGAAGACTACGAGCAGTACGTC.